This TCR beta chain was found in a study of T cell clonality in common variable immunodeficiency. Assay used: immunoSEQ multiplex PCR; TCRdb lists only in-frame clones, some missing. This set yields around 29,000 clones and no singletons; the top ten hold around 4.6%. On this clone itself: The CDR3 extends 3 residues past the end of the read, so its final part is completed from the germline J gene.

The ends lost 2 bases at V and 6 bases at J; junction bases unmatched: 6. Per germline, CDR1 SNHLY and CDR2 FYNNEI. The CDR3 spans 15 residues. This sequence originates from a person aged 18 to 70 in good health. J is TRBJ1-2 and V is TRBV2; 10 bases map to TRBD1. The sequencing input was peripheral blood mononuclear cells. The CDR3 sequence: CASSETRQGANGYTF. CDR3 DNA, as far as it was read: TGTGCCAGCAGTGAAACGCGACAGGGGGCGAATGGC.